The 26 T cell receptor beta chains below were found in one sample sequenced in a study of T cell responses to AZD1222 COVID-19 vaccine (dated by TCRdb to about 2021). The sample's time point label, decoded: about 28 days (+/-7) after the second vaccine dose. In the paper's terms, the treatment or condition label means: meningococcal conjugate vaccine given as trial control. Receptor libraries were prepared by the immunoSEQ multiplex PCR assay. This is the immuneACCESS table as TCRdb keeps it, with only in-frame sequences that have V and J called. A part of the clones is gone; compared with another copy, unresolved V genes explain less than half, and the rest is unexplained. The sample table holds 98,000 or so clones, of which more than 75% were seen once. Clones ranked in the top ten supply roughly 3.3% of the sample. The input for sequencing was peripheral blood, taken 28 days after the second dose of the MenACWY control vaccine. The origin of the receptors is an adult who received the MenACWY meningococcal vaccine as a control.

The V call is TRBV7-6, the J call TRBJ1-1; D perhaps matches TRBD1 (5 bases). The length of the CDR3 is 15 residues. V lost 0 bases and J 0 bases, leaving 8 bases between the germline ends. CDR1 SGHVS and CDR2 FNYEAQ come from the germline V gene. The CDR3 bases are TGTGCCAGCAGCTTAGCGATAGGGGTGAACACTGAAGCTTTCTTT. Translation gives CASSLAIGVNTEAFF.

CDR3 region: CASSQTSGAPYEQYF. The CDR3 bases are TGTGCCAGCTCACAGACTAGCGGGGCCCCCTACGAGCAGTACTTC. The chain joins TRBV18 to TRBJ2-7; TRBD2 matches 11 bases. CDR1 is KGHSH and CDR2 is LQKENI in the germline V gene. CDR3 length: 15 residues. With 4 bases clipped from V and 2 bases from J, the junction kept 4 bases outside the gene matches.

The chain is built from TRBV6-2 or TRBV6-3 and TRBJ1-6; TRBD1 aligns across 7 bases. J gave up 8 bases and V 2 bases, and 6 bases lay outside the gene matches. Germline V lookup: CDR1 MNHEY, CDR2 SVGEGT. The CDR3 runs 15 residues. CDR3 loop: CASSYRGQRDSPLHF. The CDR3 region has the DNA TGTGCCAGCAGTTACAGGGGACAGAGGGATTCACCCCTCCACTTT.

This chain links TRBV7-3 with TRBJ1-2, with D possibly being TRBD1 (6 bases). CDR1 is SGHTA and CDR2 is FQGTGA in the germline V gene. The CDR3 spans 14 residues. The V end lost 2 bases, the J end lost 2 bases, and 9 bases lay between the germline ends. The CDR3 DNA reads TGTGCCAGCAGCTTAGATCAGGGGAACTATGGCTACACCTTC. This codes for CASSLDQGNYGYTF.

The chain links TRBV7-8 to TRBJ1-1, with 9 nucleotides matching TRBD1. Germline trimming cut 1 base from V and 1 base from J; bases unmatched to any gene: 1. From germline, CDR1 is SGHVS and CDR2 FQNEAQ. This CDR3 is built from 15 residues. The CDR3 is CASSLGQGGNTEAFF. DNA of the CDR3: TGTGCCAGCAGCTTAGGACAGGGGGGGAACACTGAAGCTTTCTTT.

The genes are TRBV7-8 and TRBJ1-4; 11 nucleotides agree with TRBD1. V dropped 0 bases and J dropped 7; count of bases not matched to a gene: 1. This CDR3 is 15 amino acids long. Germline V lookup: CDR1 SGHVS, CDR2 FQNEAQ. This CDR3 reads CASSLAGTGGEKLFF. As DNA, the CDR3 is TGTGCCAGCAGCTTAGCAGGGACAGGGGGTGAAAAACTGTTTTTT.

The chain carries TRBV5-1 and TRBJ2-7, with D possibly being TRBD2 (6 bases). This CDR3 contains 14 residues. Trimming stripped 6 bases from V and 7 bases from J, with 20 bases between. Germline CDR1 is SGHRS and CDR2 is YFSETQ. In DNA, the CDR3 is TGCGCCAGCAAAGAGCAGCTCGCCGGGAGAGAGCAGTACTTC. This encodes CASKEQLAGREQYF.

The CDR3 DNA reads as TGCGCCAGCAGTTCAGGACAGGGAGGGACTAACGAGCAGTACTTC. Its translation is CASSSGQGGTNEQYF. The V and J genes are TRBV10-2 and TRBJ2-7; a possible D gene is TRBD1 (8 bases). CDR3 size: 15 residues. CDR1 and CDR2 (germline): WSHSY, SAAADI. With 5 bases removed from V and 5 bases from J, the gap between germline ends came to 19 bases.

The V and J genes are TRBV4-1 and TRBJ2-1; a weak D match, TRBD1 (5 bases). The CDR3 contains 15 residues. Per germline, CDR1 MGHRA and CDR2 YSYEKL. V was cut by 3 bases and J by 2 bases, with 11 bases left in between. The DNA for the CDR3 is TGCGCCAGCAGCCAGGGCAGGGCCACCTACAATGAGCAGTTCTTC. Protein: CASSQGRATYNEQFF.

V usage is TRBV6-4 and J usage is TRBJ2-1; possible D gene TRBD1, 6 bases. V lost 8 bases and J 1 base, leaving 12 bases between the germline ends. From germline, CDR1 is MRHNA and CDR2 SNTAGT. The CDR3 loop spans 14 amino acids. Written as DNA, the CDR3 is TGTGCCAGCCGGCCAGGGGAATCCTACAATGAGCAGTTCTTC. It specifies CASRPGESYNEQFF.

The CDR3 loop reads CASSLTGTEAFF. The CDR3 region has the DNA TGCGCCAGCAGCCTGACCGGAACTGAAGCTTTCTTT. The chain employs TRBV4-1 and TRBJ1-1; D unresolved. This CDR3 is built from 12 residues. CDR1 and CDR2 (germline): MGHRA, YSYEKL. V lost 4 bases, J lost 5 bases, and 8 bases lay in between.

V usage is TRBV5-1 and J usage is TRBJ2-1, with TRBD1 matching over 12 bases. This CDR3 has 16 residues. Unmatched junction bases numbered 6, after V lost 5 bases and J lost 3 bases. Germline lookup yields CDR1 SGHRS and CDR2 YFSETQ. Here the CDR3 DNA reads TGCGCCAGCAGTCGGGACAGGGGGCAGGTCTACAATGAGCAGTTCTTC. Translating it yields CASSRDRGQVYNEQFF. Combining the CDR3 with reference TRBV5-1 and TRBJ2-1 gives the whole variable domain KAGVTQTPRYLIKTRGQQVTLSCSPISGHRSVSWYQQTPGQGLQFLFEYFSETQRNKGNFPGRFSGRQFSNSRSEMNVSTLELGDSALYLCASSRDRGQVYNEQFFGPGTRLTVL.

CDR3 DNA sequence: TGTGCCAGCGTACAGGGGAACACCGGGGAGCTGTTTTTT. Its protein is CASVQGNTGELFF. The rearrangement uses TRBV28 and TRBJ2-2, with D maybe TRBD1 (6 bases). The CDR3 runs to 13 residues. V was shortened by 8 bases and J by 1 base, with 8 bases between the two germline ends. CDR1 and CDR2 (germline): MDHEN, SYDVKM.

The J gene is TRBJ2-1, the V gene TRBV4-3; 7 bases match TRBD2. The CDR3 length is 15 residues. Per the germline V gene, CDR1 is LGHNA and CDR2 is YSLEER. J lost 7 bases, V lost 2 bases, and 8 bases had no gene match. CDR3 DNA sequence: TGCGCCAGCAGCCAATCAGGGACTAAAACTAATGAGCAGTTCTTC. Protein: CASSQSGTKTNEQFF.

As regards this clone: One junction end does not reproduce the germline sequence, and a read error may be involved. This CDR3 is CASSPGTGGREIF. Written as DNA, the CDR3 is TGTGCCAGTAGTCCAGGGACAGGGGGCCGAGAGATCTTT. The V and J genes are TRBV19 and TRBJ1-1; 12 bases line up with TRBD1. The CDR3 length is 13 residues. Germline V gives CDR1 LNHDA, CDR2 SQIVND (reference sequence).

There are a few counts of this clone. The chain recombines TRBV9 with TRBJ2-1; 8 positions match TRBD2. The CDR3 has 17 amino acids. CDR1 SGDLS and CDR2 YYNGEE come from the germline V gene. J gave up 0 bases and V 0 bases, and 5 bases lay outside the gene matches. CDR3 DNA: TGTGCCAGCAGCGTAGCTCTAAGCGGGAGCTCCTACAATGAGCAGTTCTTC. Translation gives CASSVALSGSSYNEQFF. The complete variable domain, with remaining parts taken from reference TRBV9 and TRBJ2-1, reads DSGVTQTPKHLITATGQRVTLRCSPRSGDLSVYWYQQSLDQGLQFLIQYYNGEERAKGNILERFSAQQFPDLHSELNLSSLELGDSALYFCASSVALSGSSYNEQFFGPGTRLTVL.

The gene calls are TRBV3-1 (or the pseudogene TRBV3-2) and TRBJ2-1; 10 bases agree with TRBD2. The germline V gene has CDR1 LGHDT and CDR2 YNNKEL (reference sequence). V lost 3 bases, J lost 9 bases, and 26 bases stayed unmatched. The CDR3 loop spans 21 amino acids. CDR3 residues: CASSQTFASGGAISLEPEQFF. CDR3 bases: TGTGCCAGCAGCCAGACATTCGCAAGCGGGGGGGCCATATCCCTAGAGCCTGAGCAGTTCTTC.

The chain recombines TRBV6-5 with TRBJ1-1; D might be TRBD1 (5 bases). Per the germline V gene, CDR1 is MNHEY and CDR2 is SVGAGI. The CDR3 runs to 16 residues. Trimming pared 3 bases from V and 1 base from J, leaving 15 bases between. The CDR3 nucleotides read TGTGCCAGCAGTTATGTGGGGGAGGGGAGGAACACTGAAGCTTTCTTT. Translation gives CASSYVGEGRNTEAFF.

The chain is built from TRBV5-5 and TRBJ1-1; D uncertain. The CDR3 contains 12 residues. Germline V gene sequence: CDR1 SGHKS, CDR2 YYEKEE (reference sequence). Trimming shortened V by 1 base and J by 1 base, and 2 bases separated the two germline ends. The CDR3 region has the DNA TGTGCCAGCAGCTTGTGGAACACTGAAGCTTTCTTT. Translation: CASSLWNTEAFF.

This rearrangement joins TRBV7-9 to TRBJ1-3; D is ambiguous. Looked up from germline, CDR1 is SEHNR and CDR2 is FQNEAQ (reference sequence). Trimming took 1 base from V and 2 from J, leaving 3 bases between them. The CDR3 consists of 13 residues. The CDR3 loop reads CASSLVPGNTIYF. The CDR3 nucleotides read TGTGCCAGCAGCTTAGTTCCTGGAAACACCATATATTTT.

This chain uses TRBV24-1 with TRBJ1-1, with 10 bases identical to TRBD1. CDR1 KGHDR and CDR2 SFDVKD come from the germline V gene. The CDR3 runs to 15 residues. The trim removed 2 bases at V and 4 bases at J, leaving 3 bases unmatched. CDR3 in amino acids: CATSDSGTGVTEAFF. CDR3 sequence (DNA): TGTGCCACCAGTGATTCCGGGACAGGGGTCACTGAAGCTTTCTTT.

This clone was seen only a few times. The gene calls are TRBV11-3 and TRBJ1-1; tentative D call: TRBD1 (6 bases). This CDR3 has 13 amino acids. In germline, CDR1 is SGHNT, CDR2 YENEEA. Trimming took 5 bases from V and 1 from J, leaving 8 bases between them. The CDR3 is CASSEDRNTEAFF. CDR3 coding DNA: TGTGCCAGCAGCGAGGACAGGAACACTGAAGCTTTCTTT.

The V call is TRBV7-3, the J call TRBJ2-1; the match to TRBD1 covers 7 bases. Germline V gene lookup returns CDR1 SGHTA and CDR2 FQGTGA. The CDR3 length is 14 residues. Germline trimming cut 0 bases from V and 7 bases from J; bases unmatched to any gene: 3. CDR3 amino acids: CASSLTDRINEQFF. The CDR3 nucleotides are TGTGCCAGCAGCTTAACGGACAGGATAAATGAGCAGTTCTTC.

This clone was found once. The chain joins TRBV5-5 to TRBJ2-5, with 13 bases that match TRBD2. The CDR3 spans 19 residues. Losses at the gene ends were 1 base for V and 4 bases for J; bases not matched to a gene: 13. Germline assignment: CDR1 SGHKS and CDR2 YYEKEE (reference sequence). This CDR3 reads CASSLLGTSGGATGETQYF. The CDR3 coding sequence is TGTGCCAGCAGCTTGTTGGGTACTAGCGGGGGGGCGACTGGAGAGACCCAGTACTTC. Looking up the rest from reference TRBV5-5 and TRBJ2-5 gives the full variable domain: DAGVTQSPTHLIKTRGQQVTLRCSPISGHKSVSWYQQVLGQGPQFIFQYYEKEERGRGNFPDRFSARQFPNYSSELNVNALLLGDSALYLCASSLLGTSGGATGETQYFGPGTRLLVL.

This clone was observed a single time. The chain joins TRBV14 to TRBJ2-7; TRBD2 agrees at 7 bases. The germline CDR1 and CDR2 sequences are SGHDN and FVKESK. Trimming took 0 bases from V and 5 from J; bases not matched to a gene: 4. CDR3 length: 14 residues. The CDR3 nucleotides are TGTGCCAGCAGCCAAGAAAGCACTAGCGACGAGCAGTACTTC. This sequence encodes CASSQESTSDEQYF.

This clone was detected a few times. J is TRBJ1-5 and V is TRBV19; 9 positions agree with TRBD1. Germline CDR1 and CDR2: LNHDA and SQIVND (reference sequence). V gave up 8 bases and J gave up 6 bases; unmatched junction bases: 11. The CDR3 runs to 15 residues. The CDR3 region is CASAPGQGGGQPQHF. Written as DNA, the CDR3 is TGTGCCAGTGCTCCGGGACAGGGTGGGGGTCAGCCCCAGCATTTT. The whole variable domain, remainder taken from reference TRBV19 and TRBJ1-5, is DGGITQSPKYLFRKEGQNVTLSCEQNLNHDAMYWYRQDPGQGLRLIYYSQIVNDFQKGDIAEGYSVSREKKESFPLTVTSAQKNPTAFYLCASAPGQGGGQPQHFGDGTRLSIL.